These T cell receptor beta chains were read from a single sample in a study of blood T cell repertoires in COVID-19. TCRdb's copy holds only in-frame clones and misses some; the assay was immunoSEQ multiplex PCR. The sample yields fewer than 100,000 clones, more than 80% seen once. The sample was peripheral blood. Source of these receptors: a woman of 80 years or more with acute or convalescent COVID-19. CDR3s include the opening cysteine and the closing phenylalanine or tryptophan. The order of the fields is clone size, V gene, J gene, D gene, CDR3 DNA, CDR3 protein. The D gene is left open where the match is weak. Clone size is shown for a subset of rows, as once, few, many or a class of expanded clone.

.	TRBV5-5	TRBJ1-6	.	TGTGCCAGCAGCTTGGAGGCGGGGTCACCCCTCCACTTT	CASSLEAGSPLHF
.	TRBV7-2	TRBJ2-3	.	TGTGCCAGCAGTTCGACAGCTAGCACAGATACGCAGTATTTT	CASSSTASTDTQYF
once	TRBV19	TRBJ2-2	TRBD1	TGTGCCAGTAGTCGCGCCTCCGGGACAGGGATATACACCGGGGAGCTGTTTTTT	CASSRASGTGIYTGELFF
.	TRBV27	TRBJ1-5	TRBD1	TGTGCCAGCAGCCCCGACAGGGGATTCAATCAGCCCCAGCATTTT	CASSPDRGFNQPQHF
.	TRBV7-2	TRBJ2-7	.	TGTGCCAGCAGCTTAGCCTGGCAGGGGGGCTACGAGCAGTACTTC	CASSLAWQGGYEQYF
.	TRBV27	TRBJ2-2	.	TGTGCCAGCAGTTTAGGGACACCTCCGCGGGAGCTGTTTTTT	CASSLGTPPRELFF
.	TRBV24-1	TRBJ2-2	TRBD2	TGTGCCACCAGTGATTTGAGTGGGAGGGGAAACACCGGGGAGCTGTTTTTT	CATSDLSGRGNTGELFF
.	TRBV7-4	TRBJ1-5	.	TGTGCCAGCAGCTTAAACAGAAGTGATAGCAATCAGCCCCAGCATTTT	CASSLNRSDSNQPQHF
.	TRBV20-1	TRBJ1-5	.	TGCAGTGCTAGTACAGGCCGTAATCAGCCCCAGCATTTT	CSASTGRNQPQHF
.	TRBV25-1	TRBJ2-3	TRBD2	TGTGCCAGCAGTGATAGCGGGCCACGCACAGATACGCAGTATTTT	CASSDSGPRTDTQYF
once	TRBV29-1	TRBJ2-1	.	TGCAGCGTTGGACTTACCCCTAGGAATGAGCAGTTCTTC	CSVGLTPRNEQFF
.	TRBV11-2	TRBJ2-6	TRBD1	TGTGCCAGCAGGATGACAGGGGGGAATGGGGCCAACGTCCTGACTTTC	CASRMTGGNGANVLTF
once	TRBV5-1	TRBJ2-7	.	TGCGCCAGCAGCTTATCCGGCAGGGGTCCCTACGAGCAGTACTTC	CASSLSGRGPYEQYF
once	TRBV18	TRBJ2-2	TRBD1	TGTGCCAGCGCGGATCGACAGGGAGTTCCCGGGGAGCTGTTTTTT	CASADRQGVPGELFF
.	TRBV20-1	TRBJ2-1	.	TGCAGTGCTAGTCGGGTCCCTCTAGGTGAGCAGTTCTTC	CSASRVPLGEQFF
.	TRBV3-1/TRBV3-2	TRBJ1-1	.	TGTGCCAGCAGCCAAGGAGGTTGGGTTACTGAAGCTTTCTTT	CASSQGGWVTEAFF
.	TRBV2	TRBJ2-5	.	TGTGCCAGCAGTATCAGGGGTTTCCCACAAGAGACCCAGTACTTC	CASSIRGFPQETQYF
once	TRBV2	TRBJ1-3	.	TGTGCCAGCAGTGGGAGGGTGGGTGGAAACACCATATATTTT	CASSGRVGGNTIYF
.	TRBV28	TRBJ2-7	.	TGTGCCAGCAGGTCAGGGGTGGAGTACGAGCAGTACTTC	CASRSGVEYEQYF
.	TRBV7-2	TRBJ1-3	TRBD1	TGTGCCAGCAGCTTAGCCGGACAGGGCGGAAACACCATATATTTT	CASSLAGQGGNTIYF
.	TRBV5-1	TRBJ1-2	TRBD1	TGCGCCAGCAGCCCCTGGACAGGGACAGACTATGGCTACACCTTC	CASSPWTGTDYGYTF
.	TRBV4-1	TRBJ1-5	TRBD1	TGCGCCAGCAGCCAAGGGCCCTTGGGGGGACAGGGGGTTCAGCCCCAGCATTTT	CASSQGPLGGQGVQPQHF
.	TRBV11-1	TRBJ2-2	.	TGTGCCAGCAAATTGCCAGGGCCCACCGGGGAGCTGTTTTTT	CASKLPGPTGELFF
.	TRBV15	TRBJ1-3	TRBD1	TGTGCCACCAGCATCCTGACAGGGGGCGGAAACACCATATATTTT	CATSILTGGGNTIYF
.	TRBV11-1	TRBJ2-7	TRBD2	TGTGCCAGCAGCAAAAGACTAGCGGGATTAGGTGAGCAGTACTTC	CASSKRLAGLGEQYF
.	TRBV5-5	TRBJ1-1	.	TGTGCCAGCAGCTTCCGGGACGGGGGGAACACTGAAGCTTTCTTT	CASSFRDGGNTEAFF
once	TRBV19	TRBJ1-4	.	TGTGCCAGTAGTACCTACGGGATAAGACAGGCGATTAATGAAAAACTGTTTTTT	CASSTYGIRQAINEKLFF
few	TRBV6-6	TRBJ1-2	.	TGTGCCAGCAGTTATCGGTCTGAATATGGCTACACCTTC	CASSYRSEYGYTF
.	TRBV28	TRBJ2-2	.	TGTGCCAGCAAGAACTCTATCAACACCGGGGAGCTGTTTTTT	CASKNSINTGELFF
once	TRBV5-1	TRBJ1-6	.	TGCGCCAGCAGCTTGGAGGCCGATTTGCGGTCACCCCTCCACTTT	CASSLEADLRSPLHF
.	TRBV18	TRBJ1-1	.	TGTGCCAGCTCACCACCACTCGGGGGTGAAGCTTTCTTT	CASSPPLGGEAFF
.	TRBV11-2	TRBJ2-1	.	TGTGCCAGCAGCTTAGGCCCTCTACCCAATGAGCAGTTCTTC	CASSLGPLPNEQFF
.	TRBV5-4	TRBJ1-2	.	TGTGCCAGCCAAAAAGGGACTGAATATGGCTACACCTTC	CASQKGTEYGYTF
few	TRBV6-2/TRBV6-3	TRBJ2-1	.	TGTGCCAGCAGCCCACCGGGTTCGGGGAATGAGCAGTTCTTC	CASSPPGSGNEQFF
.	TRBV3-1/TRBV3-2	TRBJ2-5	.	TGTGCCAGCAGCCAACGGGACCAAGAGACCCAGTACTTC	CASSQRDQETQYF
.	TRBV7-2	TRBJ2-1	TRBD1	TGTGCCAGCAGCCCAGGCCAGGGGGCAAGGGGTGAGCAGTTCTTC	CASSPGQGARGEQFF
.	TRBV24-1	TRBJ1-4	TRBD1	TGTGCCACCAGTACCCACAGGGGGCGTACTGAAAAACTGTTTTTT	CATSTHRGRTEKLFF
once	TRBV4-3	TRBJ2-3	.	TGCGCCAGCAGCCCCCAAGGCGGGGATACGCAGTATTTT	CASSPQGGDTQYF
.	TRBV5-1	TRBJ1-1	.	TGCGCCAGCAGCTTGGACAGGGCTAGCACTGAAGCTTTCTTT	CASSLDRASTEAFF
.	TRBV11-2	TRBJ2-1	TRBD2	TGTGCCAGCAGTCCTAGCGGGAGAGGTAATGAGCAGTTCTTC	CASSPSGRGNEQFF
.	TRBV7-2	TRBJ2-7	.	TGTGCCAGCAGCCTCGACATATTCTACGAGCAGTACTTC	CASSLDIFYEQYF
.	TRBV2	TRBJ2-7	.	TGTGCCAGCAGGCCCGCTACCTACGAGCAGTACTTC	CASRPATYEQYF
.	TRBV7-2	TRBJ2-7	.	TGTGCCAGCAGCTTAGCCACAGTTCCTTACGAGCAGTACTTC	CASSLATVPYEQYF
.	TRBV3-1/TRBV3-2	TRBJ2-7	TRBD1	TGTGCCAGCAGCCCTTGGGGACAGACCAGCTCCTACGAGCAGTACTTC	CASSPWGQTSSYEQYF
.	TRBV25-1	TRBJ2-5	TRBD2	TGTGCCAGCAGTGACTTAGCGGGAGGGGGAGAGACCCAGTACTTC	CASSDLAGGGETQYF
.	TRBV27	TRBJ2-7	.	TGTGCCAGCAGTTTAAATCCAGAAGCCTACGAGCAGTACTTC	CASSLNPEAYEQYF
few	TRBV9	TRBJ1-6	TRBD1	TGTGCCAGCAGCCCCGGGACAGTTAATTCACCCCTCCACTTT	CASSPGTVNSPLHF
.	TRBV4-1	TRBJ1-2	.	TGCGCCAGCAGCCGGGGAGAAGGACAGAGCTTATTGCATGGCTACACCTTC	CASSRGEGQSLLHGYTF
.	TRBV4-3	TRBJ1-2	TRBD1	TGCGCCAGCAGCCAAGAACTCCCCGGGACAGGCTATGGCTACACCTTC	CASSQELPGTGYGYTF
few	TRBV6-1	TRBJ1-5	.	TGTGCCAGCAGTGAAAGTCTGGGCCCTCAGCCCCAGCATTTT	CASSESLGPQPQHF
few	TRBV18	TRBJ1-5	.	TGTGCCAGCTCACCACCTGCGGGGGCCCAGCATTTT	CASSPPAGAQHF
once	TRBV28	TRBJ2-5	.	TGTGCCAGCAGAGGGGGAATCCAAGAGACCCAGTACTTC	CASRGGIQETQYF
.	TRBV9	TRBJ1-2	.	TGTGCCAGCAGCGTAAGCTCCTCCTATGGCTACACCTTC	CASSVSSSYGYTF
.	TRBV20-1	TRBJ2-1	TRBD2	TGCAGTGCTAGTGGGACTAGATCGTACAATGAGCAGTTCTTC	CSASGTRSYNEQFF
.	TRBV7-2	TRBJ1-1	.	TGTGCCAGCAGCTTCGACAGGAGGAACACTGAAGCTTTCTTT	CASSFDRRNTEAFF
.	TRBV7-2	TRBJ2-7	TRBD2	TGTGCCAGCAAACCGGGACTAGCATCCCACGAGCAGTACTTC	CASKPGLASHEQYF
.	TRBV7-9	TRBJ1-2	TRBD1	TGTGCCAGCAGCTTAGACAGGGGTGGCTACACCTTC	CASSLDRGGYTF